This T cell receptor (beta chain) was profiled in a study of shared clonotypes between healthy human individuals. Study-wide context: Researchers drew samples from two women and a few men aged 18 to 49.

Researchers ran the assay at a deep level. Measured with immunoSEQ multiplex PCR; TCRdb has only the in-frame clones, and not every one. The data contain about 2.1 million clones, around 93% of them singletons. CDR3 length equals 15 residues. Germline V gene sequence: CDR1 MDHEN, CDR2 SYDVKM. Trimming left V 5 bases short and J 0 bases short, with 10 bases between. Naive CD8 cells comprised CD45RO-negative, CCR7-positively selected cells, excluding terminally differentiated effector memory CD45RA+ cells. Regarding the study as a whole: Larger richness was generally estimated for naive than memory subsets. Naive CD4 clonotypes overlapped across a few donors at roughly 5%.

On this clone: No antigen is known for it.

V is TRBV28 and J is TRBJ1-4; D uncertain. The material sequenced was naive CD8+ T cells from PBMCs. This sequence was found in a man in his late teens or twenties in good health. Some clones in this sample may be carry-over from other donors' samples. The CDR3 DNA is TGTGCCAGCAGTACCTTTTTTGCAACTAATGAAAAACTGTTTTTT. Its protein product is CASSTFFATNEKLFF.